Below, 3 T cell receptor beta chains from the same sample are listed, as sequenced in a study of shared clonotypes between healthy human individuals. Profiling relied on immunoSEQ multiplex PCR, and the TCRdb table lists in-frame clones only, not all of them. The data show about 600,000 clones, with around 97% seen just once and approximately 0.057% held by the top ten. The specimen sequenced was naive CD4+ T cells sorted from blood. The subset is: CD45RA+ positively selected. The receptors stem from a woman aged 25 to 39 in good health.

The chain uses TRBV28 and TRBJ1-6, with 9 bases that match TRBD1. This CDR3 has 16 residues. The V gene end was trimmed by 5 bases and the J gene end by 9 bases; junction bases not matched to a gene: 11. Per the germline V gene, CDR1 is MDHEN and CDR2 is SYDVKM. The CDR3 is CASSTPGQGFSSPLHF. The CDR3 nucleotides read TGTGCCAGCAGTACACCGGGACAGGGATTCAGTTCACCCCTCCACTTT.

V gene TRBV21-1 combines with J gene TRBJ1-3. TRBV21-1 is a pseudogene locus. CDR3 length equals 14 residues. The CDR3 region has the DNA TGTGCCAGCAGCAAAGTGGTAGGGGGAAACACCATATATTTT. It is translated as CASSKVVGGNTIYF.

This clone was observed a few times. The sample carries other DNA sequences with the same CDR3. The chain employs TRBV7-2 and TRBJ2-7; D not certain. CDR1 and CDR2 (germline): SGHTA, FQGNSA. V gave up 3 bases and J gave up 0 bases, with 0 bases separating them. This CDR3 contains 11 residues. The CDR3: CASSFSYEQYF. The CDR3 coding sequence is TGTGCCAGCAGCTTCTCCTACGAGCAGTACTTC.